Listed here is a single TCR beta chain. This specimen comes from a study of T-cell reconstitution after alpha-beta-depleted transplantation in children. For TCRbeta, the library was prepared with unique molecular identifiers. Via MiXCR, TCRdb re-called the PCR reads, giving one row per CDR3 protein. The sample holds some 600,000 distinct CDR3 sequences; roughly 15% are singletons and the top ten take around 0.96%. The CDR3 length is 14 residues. The V gene's germline CDR1 is SGHRS and CDR2 YFSETQ. V lost 2 bases to trimming and J lost 1 base, with 9 bases between them. The chain employs TRBV5-1 and TRBJ1-1; D may be TRBD1 (6 bases). This TCR was sampled from a human donor who donated a stem cell graft to a child with acute myeloid leukemia. The material was PBMCs from the stem cell graft donor, obtained from the stem cell graft. CDR3 residues: CASSFEGENTEAFF. Here the CDR3 DNA reads TGCGCCAGCAGCTTCGAGGGGGAGAACACTGAAGCTTTCTTT.